The rows below give T cell receptor beta chains drawn from one sample of a study of blood T cell repertoires in COVID-19. The method was immunoSEQ multiplex PCR; TCRdb's version includes in-frame clones alone and lacks a portion of them. The table has around 300,000 clones, 80% to 95% seen once; the top ten hold 2% to 2.5%. Specimen: peripheral blood. These TCRs come from a woman aged 25-40 years with COVID-19, enrolled during active disease. The CDR3 runs from the conserved cysteine through the conserved F or W. Each record gives: clone size, J gene, V gene, D gene, CDR3 DNA, CDR3 protein. The D gene is left open where the match is weak. Clone size, where shown, is once, few, many, or a class for clones that have expanded.

size: once; J: TRBJ2-7; V: TRBV7-9; D: NA; DNA: TGTGCCAGCAGCGCGAGCGAGACCTACTACGAGCAGTACTTC; CDR3: CASSASETYYEQYF
size: NA; J: TRBJ1-5; V: TRBV2; D: TRBD1; DNA: TGTGCCAGCAGAAGGACAGGGGATAGCAATCAGCCCCAGCATTTT; CDR3: CASRRTGDSNQPQHF
size: NA; J: TRBJ2-5; V: TRBV5-4; D: TRBD1; DNA: TGTGCCAGCAGGGGACAGGGTCCTAGGGAGACCCAGTACTTC; CDR3: CASRGQGPRETQYF
size: NA; J: TRBJ2-3; V: TRBV11-3; D: NA; DNA: TGTGCCAGCAGCCCGCTCGGGAGCACAGATACGCAGTATTTT; CDR3: CASSPLGSTDTQYF
size: NA; J: TRBJ1-1; V: TRBV14; D: NA; DNA: TGTGCCAGCAGCCATTTCGGGACATTGAACACTGAAGCTTTCTTT; CDR3: CASSHFGTLNTEAFF
size: NA; J: TRBJ2-2; V: TRBV10-1; D: NA; DNA: TGCGCCAGCAGTGAGCCAGGACTACCCGGGGAGCTGTTTTTT; CDR3: CASSEPGLPGELFF
size: NA; J: TRBJ1-1; V: TRBV29-1; D: TRBD1; DNA: TGCAGCGTTGAATTGCCAGGGGGCATGAACACTGAAGCTTTCTTT; CDR3: CSVELPGGMNTEAFF
size: NA; J: TRBJ2-2; V: TRBV2; D: NA; DNA: TGTGCCAGCAGACCCCTACAGGGGAACACCGGGGAGCTGTTTTTT; CDR3: CASRPLQGNTGELFF
size: NA; J: TRBJ2-1; V: TRBV3-1/TRBV3-2; D: NA; DNA: TGTGCCAGCAGCCATAGGGGGAACAATGAGCAGTTCTTC; CDR3: CASSHRGNNEQFF
size: few; J: TRBJ2-2; V: TRBV9; D: NA; DNA: TGTGCCAGCAGCGCCGACATCCACACCGGGGAGCTGTTTTTT; CDR3: CASSADIHTGELFF
size: NA; J: TRBJ1-2; V: TRBV6-5; D: TRBD1; DNA: TGTGCCAGCAGTTACGGACAGGGAGTTGGCTACACCTTC; CDR3: CASSYGQGVGYTF
size: few; J: TRBJ2-2; V: TRBV24-1; D: NA; DNA: TGTGCCACCAGTGATTTTGGAACGGGGAAGAACACCGGGGAGCTGTTTTTT; CDR3: CATSDFGTGKNTGELFF
size: NA; J: TRBJ2-3; V: TRBV24-1; D: NA; DNA: TGTGCCACCAGTGCCAGGGGATCGGGGCGCACAGATACGCAGTATTTT; CDR3: CATSARGSGRTDTQYF
size: NA; J: TRBJ2-7; V: TRBV27; D: TRBD1; DNA: TGTGCCAGCAACTCTTTTGGGACAGGGGGCAGCGAGCAGTACTTC; CDR3: CASNSFGTGGSEQYF
size: NA; J: TRBJ1-5; V: TRBV30; D: TRBD1; DNA: TGTGCCTGGAGTGTAGGACAGGGTAGCAATCAGCCCCAGCATTTT; CDR3: CAWSVGQGSNQPQHF
size: NA; J: TRBJ2-7; V: TRBV7-7; D: NA; DNA: TGTGCCAGCAGCTTAGGAGCTAGCCACTCCTACGAGCAGTACTTC; CDR3: CASSLGASHSYEQYF
size: NA; J: TRBJ1-5; V: TRBV4-1; D: NA; DNA: TGCGCCAGCAGCCAAGACCTGGCAGAGGACTTAGGTGATCAGCCCCAGCATTTT; CDR3: CASSQDLAEDLGDQPQHF
size: NA; J: TRBJ1-2; V: TRBV27; D: NA; DNA: TGTGCCAGCAGCCTAGAGGGCGGGGCTAGTGGCTACACCTTC; CDR3: CASSLEGGASGYTF
size: NA; J: TRBJ2-5; V: TRBV18; D: NA; DNA: TGTGCCAGCTCACCACCGTTCGTTATGGAGACCCAGTACTTC; CDR3: CASSPPFVMETQYF
size: NA; J: TRBJ2-5; V: TRBV7-2; D: NA; DNA: TGTGCCAGCAGCTTACCTAACGCTTTGTGGACCCAGTACTTC; CDR3: CASSLPNALWTQYF
size: NA; J: TRBJ2-5; V: TRBV6-6; D: NA; DNA: TGTGCCAGCAGTTACCTGACGGGGGTCCAAGAGACCCAGTACTTC; CDR3: CASSYLTGVQETQYF
size: NA; J: TRBJ2-7; V: TRBV9; D: TRBD2; DNA: TGTGCCAGCAGCGTCGGACTAGCGGGAGAATACGAGCAGTACTTC; CDR3: CASSVGLAGEYEQYF
size: NA; J: TRBJ2-1; V: TRBV7-9; D: TRBD1; DNA: TGTGCCAGCAGCTTAGCAAGGGGGCTTACCTACAATGAGCAGTTCTTC; CDR3: CASSLARGLTYNEQFF
size: once; J: TRBJ1-5; V: TRBV28; D: NA; DNA: TGTGCCAGCAGTTTATGGCAGTACAGCAATCAGCCCCAGCATTTT; CDR3: CASSLWQYSNQPQHF
size: NA; J: TRBJ1-6; V: TRBV7-2; D: NA; DNA: TGTGCCAGCAGCTTAGACGCGAGCTCCTATAATTCACCCCTCCACTTT; CDR3: CASSLDASSYNSPLHF
size: NA; J: TRBJ2-7; V: TRBV28; D: NA; DNA: TGTGCCAGCAGTTTAGCAGGGGAAATTCCCGAGCAGTACTTC; CDR3: CASSLAGEIPEQYF
size: NA; J: TRBJ1-1; V: TRBV2; D: NA; DNA: TGTGCCAGCAGTTTCCCTAGGGGTGCTGAAGCTTTCTTT; CDR3: CASSFPRGAEAFF
size: NA; J: TRBJ1-2; V: TRBV11-2; D: NA; DNA: TGTGCCAGCAGCTTATTTAGGGAGGAGGATGGCTACACCTTC; CDR3: CASSLFREEDGYTF
size: NA; J: TRBJ2-7; V: TRBV6-5; D: NA; DNA: TGTGCCAGCAGCCAAGCGGGCCCCTACGAGCAGTACTTC; CDR3: CASSQAGPYEQYF